The source of this T cell receptor beta chain is a study of cytomegalovirus exposure and HLA in healthy donors. As for the study in general: The 120 or so validation repertoires used a platform that matched the one used for the approximately 610 first-cohort repertoires, as a later analysis reported.

Using immunoSEQ multiplex PCR, the repertoire was profiled, and TCRdb retains in-frame clones only, with some absent. The sample contains around 300,000 clones, approximately 86% of which appear only once. In its sample, this clone was seen a few times. Its antigen is undetermined. Whole-study findings and limits: The listing of 150 to 200 TCR beta chains classed them as cytomegalovirus-associated. One later analysis, an examination of the roughly 130 validation repertoires, found that first-cohort TCR clusters tended to co-occur in them.

Per the germline V gene, CDR1 is GTSNPN and CDR2 is SVGIG (reference sequence). The CDR3 is 14 residues long. Trimming cost V 0 bases and J 8 bases; bases outside gene matches: 4. Source material: PBMCs. V and J are TRBV30 and TRBJ1-6; 7 bases match TRBD1. The TCR comes from a woman aged 18-29 years in good health and CMV-seronegative. CDR3 sequence: CAWSVGDSYSPLHF. The DNA of the CDR3 is TGTGCCTGGAGTGTTGGGGACAGTTATTCACCCCTCCACTTT. The whole variable domain, remainder taken from reference TRBV30 and TRBJ1-6, is SQTIHQWPATLVQPVGSPLSLECTVEGTSNPNLYWYRQAAGRGLQLLFYSVGIGQISSEVPQNLSASRPQDRQFILSSKKLLLSDSGFYLCAWSVGDSYSPLHFGNGTRLTVT.